This T cell receptor (beta chain) stems from a study of T cells after yellow fever vaccination. Looking at the study overall: Fractions of low cell number were prepared using SMART-Seq v4 Ultra Low Input. Broader study findings: Most clones from primary vaccination were detected again post-booster (around 95% CD4, roughly 90% CD8). Abundant clonotypes (contaminants from the bulk population) could be present in FACS-sorted repertoires.

This clonotype was found a few times. Its target is not known. Germline CDR1 reads LGHDT; CDR2 reads YNNKEL (reference sequence). CDR3 length: 13 residues. V dropped 1 base and J dropped 6 bases, with 7 bases sitting between them. TCRdb passed the 5' RACE reads through MiXCR, listing each CDR3 protein once. The sample lists 300,000 to 350,000 distinct CDR3 sequences, around 4.3% occurring once. The chain couples TRBV3-1 to TRBJ1-5; D gene unclear. The sample consisted of PBMCs, taken 15 days after the yellow fever booster vaccination. The sequence came from a man aged 18 to 29 who received the YFV17D yellow fever vaccine. The chain's CDR3 is CASSQGIRQPQHF. CDR3 bases: TGTGCCAGCAGCCAAGGAATTCGTCAGCCCCAGCATTTT.